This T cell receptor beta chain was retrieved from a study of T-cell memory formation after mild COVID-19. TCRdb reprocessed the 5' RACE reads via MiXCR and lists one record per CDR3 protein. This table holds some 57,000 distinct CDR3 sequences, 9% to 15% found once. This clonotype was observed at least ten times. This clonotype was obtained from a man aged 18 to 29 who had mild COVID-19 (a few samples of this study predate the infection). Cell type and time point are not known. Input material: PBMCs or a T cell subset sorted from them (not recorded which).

The CDR3 sequence is CASSFGTSGGTDTQYF. CDR3 DNA: TGTGCCAGCAGCTTTGGGACTAGCGGGGGCACAGATACGCAGTATTTT. The chain is built from TRBV7-9 and TRBJ2-3; 13 bases map to TRBD2. V dropped 3 bases and J dropped 1; count of bases not matched to a gene: 1. The CDR3 is 16 amino acids. Germline loops: CDR1 SEHNR, CDR2 FQNEAQ (reference sequence).